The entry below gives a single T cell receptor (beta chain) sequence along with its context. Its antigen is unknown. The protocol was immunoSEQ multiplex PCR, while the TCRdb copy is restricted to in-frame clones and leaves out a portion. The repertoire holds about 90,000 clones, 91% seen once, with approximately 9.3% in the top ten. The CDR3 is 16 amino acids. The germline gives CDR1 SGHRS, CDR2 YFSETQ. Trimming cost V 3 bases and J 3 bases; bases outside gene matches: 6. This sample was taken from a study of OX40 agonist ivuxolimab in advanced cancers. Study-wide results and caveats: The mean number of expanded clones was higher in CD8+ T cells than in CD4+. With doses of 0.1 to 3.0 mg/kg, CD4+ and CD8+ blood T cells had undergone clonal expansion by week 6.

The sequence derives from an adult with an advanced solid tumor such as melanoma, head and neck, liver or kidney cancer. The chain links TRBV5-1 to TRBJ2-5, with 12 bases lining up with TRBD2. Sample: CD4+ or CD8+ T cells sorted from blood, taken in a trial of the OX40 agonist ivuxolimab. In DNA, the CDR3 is TGCGCCAGCAGCTGGGGCCGACTAGCGGGAGAAGAGACCCAGTACTTC. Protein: CASSWGRLAGEETQYF.